These T cell receptor beta chains were read from a single sample in a study of Ad26.COV2.S vaccination and SARS-CoV-2 variants. Sequenced by immunoSEQ multiplex PCR; TCRdb stores in-frame clones only, minus some. Found here are approximately 340,000 clones, approximately 81% of them singletons; the top ten hold about 3.5%. The material was peripheral blood, obtained in a trial of Ad26.COV2.S vaccine versus placebo. The receptor source for this set is a person aged 18 to 59 who received the Ad26.COV2.S COVID-19 vaccine or a placebo. Both conserved end residues are part of each CDR3.

cdr3_aa	v_call	j_call
CVSKGQATVANEKLFF	TRBV19	TRBJ1-4
CAHPSRTNEKLFF	TRBV5-4	TRBJ1-4
CATQSGTGRKPQHF	TRBV19	TRBJ1-5
CASSPPSVRDTEAFF	TRBV18	TRBJ1-1
CASSGRDEKLFF	TRBV7-9	TRBJ1-4
CASRIGQTGANVLTF	TRBV19	TRBJ2-6
CATSGAANTGELFF	TRBV24-1	TRBJ2-2
CASSPDSPGRYGYTF	TRBV27	TRBJ1-2
CASSFSRNYEQYF	TRBV7-2	TRBJ2-7
CASSPAGGIVFTEAFF	TRBV4-1	TRBJ1-1
CASSVFDRVGDEKLFF	TRBV9	TRBJ1-4
CASSKWTGGDEQFF	TRBV6-5	TRBJ2-1
CASSLEPQGIYTGELFF	TRBV5-1	TRBJ2-2
CASSQGSVIGTADTQYF	TRBV4-1	TRBJ2-3
CASSIYNEQFF	TRBV7-2	TRBJ2-1
CASSVDGNNSPLHF	TRBV9	TRBJ1-6
CATGPTGSYGYTF	TRBV5-1	TRBJ1-2
CASSLGQETQYF	TRBV11-3	TRBJ2-5
CASSQGYGTGELFF	TRBV4-3	TRBJ2-2
CASSLDRRQGAAFF	TRBV11-2	TRBJ1-1
CASSSFERVNEQFF	TRBV27	TRBJ2-1
CASSPGQGMELFF	TRBV18	TRBJ2-2
CASSLVISGRETQYF	TRBV7-9	TRBJ2-5
CASSPTGDTQYF	TRBV7-7	TRBJ2-3
CASSRDRVTYEQYF	TRBV2	TRBJ2-7
CASSQLAGNSYEQYF	TRBV4-3	TRBJ2-7
CASSLSIAAQETQYF	TRBV4-3	TRBJ2-5
CASSLAGHQPQHF	TRBV19	TRBJ1-5
CASSVSGTGFSGELFF	TRBV9	TRBJ2-2
CASRPGRGYEQYF	TRBV6-5	TRBJ2-7
CASSLHLGYQEEQYF	TRBV3-1/TRBV3-2	TRBJ2-7
CASSQQDRQHTEAFF	TRBV3-1/TRBV3-2	TRBJ1-1
CASSPSGGLSYEQYF	TRBV3-1/TRBV3-2	TRBJ2-7
CASSMRTGAGYTF	TRBV27	TRBJ1-2
CASSMTGRGANYGYTF	TRBV5-5	TRBJ1-2
CASSQGGAVLYYEQYF	TRBV14	TRBJ2-7
CASSQARWGPGTDTQYF	TRBV3-1/TRBV3-2	TRBJ2-3
CASSPTIGQGYEQYF	TRBV25-1	TRBJ2-7
CATSRPRDRGRENTEAFF	TRBV15	TRBJ1-1
CASSGRTVSLNEQFF	TRBV6-2/TRBV6-3	TRBJ2-1
CASSLRRTGLPDEQFF	TRBV7-2	TRBJ2-1
CASSVEPGMTEAFF	TRBV9	TRBJ1-1
CASSTTGNTEAFF	TRBV7-9	TRBJ1-1
CASSYSPEVMSYEQYF	TRBV6-5	TRBJ2-7
CASSTAIAGHQETQYF	TRBV7-2	TRBJ2-5
CASSYSGIEKLFF	TRBV6-5	TRBJ1-4
CASSFGSGRGAEAFF	TRBV5-5	TRBJ1-1
CASSLPGWGSGANVLTF	TRBV5-4	TRBJ2-6
CASSKRPYTGCRYF	TRBV21-1	TRBJ2-7
CASSYTSTRHYGYTF	TRBV28	TRBJ1-2
CASSGGGEQFF	TRBV6-5	TRBJ2-1
CASSRQATYEQYF	TRBV6-5	TRBJ2-7
CASSSRTGVAEAFF	TRBV3-1/TRBV3-2	TRBJ1-1